A single sample is the source of the 12 T cell receptor beta chains below, sequenced in a study of immune evolution from preneoplasia to lung adenocarcinoma. Repertoires were generated with immunoSEQ multiplex PCR, while TCRdb's copy carries only in-frame clones and drops some. The sample holds around 21,000 clones, about 71% seen once. The sequencing sample was made of FFPE invasive lung adenocarcinoma tissue. The receptors come from a person aged 55 to 69 with lung adenocarcinoma.

The V call is TRBV5-4, the J call TRBJ2-5, with D unresolved. TRBJ2-7 explains the end of the DNA better; the J call may be wrong. The CDR3 has 11 amino acids. Germline values: CDR1 SGHNT, CDR2 YYREEE (reference sequence). The DNA of the CDR3 is TGTGCCAGCAGCTTTTTCCACGAGCAGTACTTC. Its protein product is CASSFFHEQYF.

The J gene is TRBJ2-2, the V gene TRBV19, with D perhaps matching TRBD2 (5 bases). Germline CDR1 reads LNHDA; CDR2 reads SQIVND (reference sequence). This CDR3 region has 12 residues. V lost 3 bases to trimming and J lost 7 bases, with 6 bases between them. This CDR3 is CASSMGVGELFF. The CDR3 DNA reads as TGTGCCAGTAGTATGGGAGTCGGGGAGCTGTTTTTT.

A few counts support this clone. This chain joins TRBV28 and TRBJ1-5, with unresolved D. This CDR3 contains 12 residues. CDR1 and CDR2 (germline): MDHEN, SYDVKM. V lost 6 bases to trimming and J lost 4 bases, with 7 bases between them. CDR3 region: CASRSTNQPQHF. CDR3 sequence (DNA): TGTGCCAGCAGATCCACTAATCAGCCCCAGCATTTT.

The V call is TRBV7-9, the J call TRBJ1-1; tentative D call: TRBD1 (5 bases). The CDR3 contains 15 residues. V was cut by 3 bases and J by 7 bases, with 18 bases left in between. From germline, CDR1 is SEHNR and CDR2 FQNEAQ (reference sequence). The CDR3 is CASSFNTGTRDEAFF. The CDR3, as DNA: TGTGCCAGCAGCTTTAATACCGGGACGCGGGATGAAGCTTTCTTT.

The CDR3 protein is CASSFTNTGELFF. CDR3 DNA sequence: TGTGCCAGCAGCTTCACGAACACCGGGGAGCTGTTTTTT. This sequence joins TRBV11-2 and TRBJ2-2; D remains ambiguous. Trimming took 3 bases from V and 0 from J, leaving 2 bases between them. CDR3 size: 13 residues. Germline assignment: CDR1 SGHAT and CDR2 FQNNGV. The full variable domain, with the rest looked up from reference TRBV11-2 and TRBJ2-2, is EAGVAQSPRYKIIEKRQSVAFWCNPISGHATLYWYQQILGQGPKLLIQFQNNGVVDDSQLPKDRFSAERLKGVDSTLKIQPAKLEDSAVYLCASSFTNTGELFFGEGSRLTVL.

The chain uses TRBV6-6 and TRBJ2-1; D remains ambiguous. The CDR3 runs to 11 residues. Germline CDR1 and CDR2: MNHNY and SVGAGI (reference sequence). Between the trimmed V and J ends, which lost 6 bases and 5 bases, there was a span of 5 bases. This chain's CDR3 is CASRRNNEQFF. The CDR3 coding sequence is TGTGCCAGCAGGCGAAACAATGAGCAGTTCTTC.

V and J are TRBV7-3 and TRBJ2-2, with D tentatively TRBD2 (5 bases). CDR1 SGHTA and CDR2 FQGTGA come from the germline V gene. Trimming removed 6 bases at V and 8 bases at J, with 10 bases between. The CDR3 length is 12 residues. CDR3 sequence (DNA): TGTGCCAGCAGGAAAGGGAGTGGGGAGCTGTTTTTT. This translates into CASRKGSGELFF.

Details on this clone: Other DNA sequences in this specimen translate into the identical CDR3. The rearrangement links TRBV28 to TRBJ1-1; unclear D gene. The length of the CDR3 is 13 residues. Germline V gene data show CDR1 as MDHEN and CDR2 as SYDVKM. Trimming cost V 3 bases and J 1 base, with 6 bases left between them. CDR3 coding DNA: TGTGCCAGCAGTTTTGGGAGGAACACTGAAGCTTTCTTT. Its translation: CASSFGRNTEAFF.

V and J are TRBV28 and TRBJ1-2, with 8 bases fitting TRBD1. Germline V gene lookup returns CDR1 MDHEN and CDR2 SYDVKM. Unmatched junction bases numbered 3, after V lost 5 bases and J lost 4 bases. The CDR3 spans 13 residues. CDR3 coding DNA: TGTGCCAGCAGTCCGGACAGGGCCTATGGCTACACCTTC. It translates to CASSPDRAYGYTF.

This chain connects TRBV5-5 to TRBJ2-7, with D possibly being TRBD1 (6 bases). Trimming removed 1 base from V and 10 bases from J, with 15 bases in between. Germline lookup yields CDR1 SGHKS and CDR2 YYEKEE (reference sequence). This CDR3 is 13 amino acids long. Written as DNA, the CDR3 is TGTGCCAGCAGCTTGCTCCCGACAGGTGAACAGTACTTC. This translates into CASSLLPTGEQYF.

The chain uses TRBV4-2 and TRBJ2-1; TRBD1 matches 8 bases. V lost 2 bases and J lost 2; bases outside the gene matches: 8. In germline, CDR1 is LGHNA, CDR2 YNFKEQ. The CDR3 runs 17 residues. CDR3 sequence (DNA): TGTGCCAGCAGCCAACTGTCCGAGACAGGGGCCTACAATGAGCAGTTCTTC. It specifies CASSQLSETGAYNEQFF.

This clone was counted a single time. The CDR3 spells CASSAKQGNEQFF. CDR3 DNA sequence: TGTGCCAGCAGTGCCAAACAGGGGAATGAGCAGTTCTTC. This chain uses TRBV6-4 with TRBJ2-1; 7 nucleotides agree with TRBD1. Germline trimming cut 4 bases from V and 7 bases from J; bases unmatched to any gene: 4. The CDR3 has 13 amino acids. The germline V gene encodes CDR1 MRHNA and CDR2 SNTAGT.